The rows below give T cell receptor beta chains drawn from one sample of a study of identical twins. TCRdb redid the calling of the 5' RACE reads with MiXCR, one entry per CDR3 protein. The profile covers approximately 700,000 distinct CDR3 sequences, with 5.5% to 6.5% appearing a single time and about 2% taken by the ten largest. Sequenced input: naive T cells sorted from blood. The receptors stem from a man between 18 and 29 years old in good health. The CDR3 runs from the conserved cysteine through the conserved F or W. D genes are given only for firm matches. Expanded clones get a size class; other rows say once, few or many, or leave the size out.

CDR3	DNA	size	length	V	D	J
CASSLVYWNLANTGELFF	TGTGCCAGCAGCTTAGTCTACTGGAATCTCGCGAACACCGGGGAGCTGTTTTTT	few	18	TRBV11-2	NA	TRBJ2-2
CSAQWTSGSPSSYNEQFF	TGCAGTGCTCAGTGGACTAGCGGGAGCCCGAGCTCCTACAATGAGCAGTTCTTC	NA	18	TRBV20-1	TRBD2	TRBJ2-1
CATSGRLQNGELFF	TGTGCCACCAGCGGAAGACTGCAGAACGGGGAGCTGTTTTTT	many	14	TRBV15	NA	TRBJ2-2
CASSPTGGFSEAFF	TGTGCCAGCAGTCCTACAGGGGGCTTTTCTGAAGCTTTCTTT	NA	14	TRBV12-3/TRBV12-4	TRBD1	TRBJ1-1
CSARVVQGGTNYGYTF	TGCAGTGCTAGAGTTGTGCAGGGGGGAACTAACTATGGCTACACCTTC	few	16	TRBV20-1	TRBD1	TRBJ1-2
CATSDLGREREQFF	TGTGCCACCAGTGATTTGGGCAGGGAACGGGAGCAGTTCTTC	NA	14	TRBV24-1	NA	TRBJ2-1
CASRYGQGSFTRAKNIQYF	TGTGCCAGCAGATACGGACAGGGGTCCTTCACCCGAGCCAAAAACATTCAGTACTTC	many	19	TRBV12-3/TRBV12-4	TRBD1	TRBJ2-4
CSAPTDRRLYF	TGCAGTGCCCCTACGGACAGGAGGCTCTATTTT	once	11	TRBV20-1	TRBD1	TRBJ1-5
CASGWAGQTGELFF	TGTGCCTCCGGATGGGCGGGACAAACCGGGGAGCTGTTTTTT	many	14	TRBV12-3/TRBV12-4	NA	TRBJ2-2
CASTQTDTQYF	TGCGCCAGTACACAGACAGATACGCAGTATTTT	many	11	TRBV10-2	NA	TRBJ2-3
CSARDSWQALEAFF	TGCAGTGCTAGAGACTCCTGGCAGGCGCTTGAAGCTTTCTTT	many	14	TRBV20-1	NA	TRBJ1-1
CASSKGGAGTEAFF	TGTGCCAGCAGCAAAGGGGGCGCGGGGACTGAAGCTTTCTTT	NA	14	TRBV11-2	TRBD1	TRBJ1-1
CASSPQSGPSYEQYF	TGTGCCAGCAGCCCCCAGAGCGGTCCCTCCTACGAGCAGTACTTC	once	15	TRBV7-9	NA	TRBJ2-7
CSARRAGGETQYF	TGCAGTGCTAGACGAGCGGGAGGTGAGACCCAGTACTTC	NA	13	TRBV20-1	TRBD2	TRBJ2-5
CAISDGGTDTQYF	TGTGCCATTTCGGACGGAGGCACAGATACGCAGTATTTT	many	13	TRBV6-2/TRBV6-3	NA	TRBJ2-3
CATSDLAGGSYNEQFF	TGTGCCACCAGTGATTTAGCGGGGGGCTCCTACAATGAGCAGTTCTTC	many	16	TRBV24-1	TRBD2	TRBJ2-1
CASSFGTGGNTEAFF	TGTGCCAGCAGCTTTGGTACAGGCGGAAACACTGAAGCTTTCTTT	many	15	TRBV7-9	NA	TRBJ1-1
CASRGDRASYNEQFF	TGTGCCAGCAGGGGGGACAGGGCCTCCTACAATGAGCAGTTCTTC	few	15	TRBV7-2	TRBD1	TRBJ2-1
CASSQGLAENEQFF	TGTGCCAGCAGCCAAGGACTAGCGGAGAATGAGCAGTTCTTC	many	14	TRBV7-2	TRBD2	TRBJ2-1
CASSLPKEGSGANVLTF	TGTGCCAGCAGCTTACCTAAGGAGGGCTCTGGGGCCAACGTCCTGACTTTC	few	17	TRBV7-8	NA	TRBJ2-6
CASSPGAGQKYF	TGTGCCAGCAGTCCAGGGGCGGGACAGAAGTACTTC	few	12	TRBV12-3/TRBV12-4	NA	TRBJ2-5
CASSFPTWTSGRVPTYNEQFF	TGTGCCAGCAGCTTCCCGACATGGACTAGCGGGAGGGTCCCTACCTACAATGAGCAGTTCTTC	few	21	TRBV11-2	TRBD2	TRBJ2-1
CASSPDVSTNQPQHF	TGTGCCAGCTCCCCCGATGTATCTACAAATCAGCCCCAGCATTTT	many	15	TRBV18	NA	TRBJ1-5
CASSLVQGEQETQYF	TGTGCCAGCAGCTTAGTCCAGGGGGAACAAGAGACCCAGTACTTC	NA	15	TRBV7-8	TRBD1	TRBJ2-5
CASRMARGRAGEETQYF	TGTGCCAGCAGGATGGCCCGAGGGAGGGCAGGGGAAGAGACCCAGTACTTC	NA	17	TRBV12-3/TRBV12-4	NA	TRBJ2-5
CAINQLATSTDTQYF	TGTGCCATCAACCAGCTAGCGACTAGCACAGATACGCAGTATTTT	many	15	TRBV10-3	NA	TRBJ2-3
CSGGQGGIEAFF	TGCAGTGGGGGACAGGGCGGCATTGAAGCTTTCTTT	few	12	TRBV20-1	TRBD1	TRBJ1-1
CASSQGTRANYGYTF	TGTGCCAGCAGCCAGGGGACGCGGGCTAACTATGGCTACACCTTC	many	15	TRBV3-1	NA	TRBJ1-2
CASLAPSSDQETQYF	TGTGCCAGCCTCGCCCCATCTAGCGACCAAGAGACCCAGTACTTC	many	15	TRBV21-1	NA	TRBJ2-5
CASSLDDRGLFF	TGTGCCAGCAGCTTAGATGACAGGGGACTGTTCTTC	many	12	TRBV11-1	TRBD1	TRBJ2-1
CASSQGGQGNEKLFF	TGCGCCAGCAGTCAAGGGGGACAGGGTAATGAAAAACTGTTTTTT	many	15	TRBV4-3	TRBD1	TRBJ1-4
CASSSTFGEKLFF	TGTGCCAGCAGTTCGACGTTCGGTGAAAAACTGTTTTTT	NA	13	TRBV12-3/TRBV12-4	NA	TRBJ1-4
CASSSWDRGPYEQYF	TGTGCCAGCAGCTCTTGGGACAGGGGGCCCTACGAGCAGTACTTC	few	15	TRBV11-1	TRBD1	TRBJ2-7
CSARDPRGSHEQYF	TGCAGTGCTAGAGATCCAAGAGGGTCCCACGAGCAGTACTTC	many	14	TRBV20-1	NA	TRBJ2-7
CASWAQLNYNEQFF	TGTGCCAGCTGGGCCCAGCTGAACTACAATGAGCAGTTCTTC	NA	14	TRBV28	NA	TRBJ2-1
CASSRGGGMETQYF	TGTGCCAGCAGCAGAGGCGGGGGCATGGAGACCCAGTACTTC	many	14	TRBV21-1	NA	TRBJ2-5
CASSQDAGNYNEQFF	TGTGCCAGCAGCCAAGATGCGGGAAACTACAATGAGCAGTTCTTC	few	15	TRBV3-1	NA	TRBJ2-1
CSQLVGNTGELFF	TGCAGTCAGCTCGTCGGTAACACCGGGGAGCTGTTTTTT	many	13	TRBV20-1	NA	TRBJ2-2
CASTPSGRAVNEQFF	TGTGCCAGCACGCCTAGCGGGAGGGCCGTAAATGAGCAGTTCTTC	few	15	TRBV18	TRBD2	TRBJ2-1
CASSYGQGTNIQYF	TGTGCCAGCAGTTACGGACAGGGGACGAACATTCAGTACTTC	many	14	TRBV6-5	TRBD1	TRBJ2-4
CASSPRGSDNEQFF	TGTGCCAGCTCACCAAGGGGGAGTGACAATGAGCAGTTCTTC	many	14	TRBV18	NA	TRBJ2-1
CASGSSTSGANVLTF	TGTGCTAGTGGCTCCTCGACCTCTGGGGCCAACGTCCTGACTTTC	few	15	TRBV12-5	NA	TRBJ2-6
CASSLVRTKNTEAFF	TGTGCCAGCAGCTTAGTTCGGACAAAGAACACTGAAGCTTTCTTT	NA	15	TRBV7-2	NA	TRBJ1-1
CASGQSYNEQFF	TGTGCCAGCGGTCAGTCCTACAATGAGCAGTTCTTC	many	12	TRBV2	NA	TRBJ2-1
CSASQGDQPQHF	TGCAGTGCTAGTCAGGGGGACCAGCCCCAGCATTTT	many	12	TRBV20-1	TRBD1	TRBJ1-5
CASHREETQYF	TGTGCCAGCCACAGGGAAGAGACCCAGTACTTC	many	11	TRBV21-1	NA	TRBJ2-5
CASSQGGTTSTDTQYF	TGCGCCAGCAGCCAAGGAGGGACCACTAGCACAGATACGCAGTATTTT	many	16	TRBV4-3	NA	TRBJ2-3
CASSYFGQGPGNEKLFF	TGTGCCAGCAGTTACTTTGGACAGGGTCCCGGTAATGAAAAACTGTTTTTT	few	17	TRBV6-5	TRBD1	TRBJ1-4
CASSLRSAPAFF	TGTGCCAGCAGCTTAAGGAGCGCACCGGCTTTCTTT	NA	12	TRBV7-2	NA	TRBJ1-1
CASSLLGRVGPYEQYF	TGTGCCAGCAGCTTACTGGGCAGGGTGGGACCCTACGAGCAGTACTTC	few	16	TRBV7-9	NA	TRBJ2-7
CATSKRLTSGSKTDTQYF	TGTGCCACCAGCAAACGACTGACTAGCGGGAGTAAAACAGATACGCAGTATTTT	NA	18	TRBV15	TRBD2	TRBJ2-3
CASSLAQSEAFF	TGCGCCAGCAGCTTAGCACAGTCAGAAGCTTTCTTT	few	12	TRBV5-1	NA	TRBJ1-1
CASSPTSGDTGELFF	TGTGCCAGCTCACCCACTAGCGGTGACACCGGGGAGCTGTTTTTT	few	15	TRBV18	TRBD2	TRBJ2-2
CSASPGGSSYEQYF	TGCAGTGCTTCCCCGGGGGGGTCCTCCTACGAGCAGTACTTC	many	14	TRBV20-1	TRBD2	TRBJ2-7